The rows below give T cell receptor beta chains drawn from one sample of a study of T cell responses to AZD1222 COVID-19 vaccine. TCRdb keeps only in-frame clones here, not all; method: immunoSEQ multiplex PCR. The sample has roughly 190,000 clones; 85% to 95% are singletons. Sequences were derived from peripheral blood, sampled on day 0 of AZD1222 vaccination. These receptors were collected from an adult in good health. CDR3s include the opening cysteine and the closing phenylalanine or tryptophan. D genes are given only for firm matches. Not all rows give a size; the values are once, few, many and, for expanded clones, a class.

v_call,clone_size,d_call,j_call,cdr3_aa,cdr3_nt
TRBV15,-,TRBD1,TRBJ1-2,CATSRGEAGQVSGYTF,TGTGCCACCAGCAGAGGAGAGGCGGGACAGGTCTCTGGCTACACCTTC
TRBV9,-,-,TRBJ2-3,CASSVASSDTQYF,TGTGCCAGCAGCGTAGCTAGTTCAGATACGCAGTATTTT
TRBV7-9,-,-,TRBJ1-5,CASSFSNQPQHF,TGTGCCAGCAGCTTCTCCAATCAGCCCCAGCATTTT
TRBV4-1,-,-,TRBJ1-2,CASSQEGDANYGYTF,TGCGCCAGCAGCCAAGAGGGGGATGCTAACTATGGCTACACCTTC
TRBV6-5,once,-,TRBJ1-2,CASSYSRQAYGYTF,TGTGCCAGCAGTTACTCGCGACAGGCTTATGGCTACACCTTC
TRBV28,-,-,TRBJ2-5,CASSPRGETQYF,TGTGCCAGCAGTCCGCGGGGAGAGACCCAGTACTTC
TRBV11-2,-,-,TRBJ1-3,CASSLVRAISGNTIYF,TGTGCCAGCAGCTTGGTCCGTGCCATCTCTGGAAACACCATATATTTT
TRBV5-1,-,-,TRBJ1-1,CASSLGLGALDNTEAFF,TGCGCCAGCAGCTTGGGTTTGGGGGCGCTGGATAACACTGAAGCTTTCTTT
TRBV6-5,-,-,TRBJ1-5,CASRTEGSLNQPQHF,TGTGCCAGCAGGACGGAGGGCAGCCTAAATCAGCCCCAGCATTTT
TRBV10-3,-,-,TRBJ2-3,CAISGVGAWDTQYF,TGTGCCATCAGTGGTGTAGGGGCTTGGGATACGCAGTATTTT
TRBV28,-,-,TRBJ1-4,CASSASEDFSEKLFF,TGTGCCAGCAGTGCCTCGGAGGACTTTAGTGAAAAACTGTTTTTT
TRBV3-1/TRBV3-2,-,-,TRBJ2-5,CASSQVEGIETQYF,TGTGCCAGCAGCCAAGTAGAAGGAATAGAGACCCAGTACTTC
TRBV7-9,-,TRBD2,TRBJ2-1,CASSPPGGGNLNEQFF,TGTGCCAGCAGCCCCCCGGGCGGGGGAAACCTGAATGAGCAGTTCTTC
TRBV30,-,-,TRBJ1-1,CAWSVTLNTEAFF,TGTGCCTGGAGTGTGACACTTAACACTGAAGCTTTCTTT
TRBV5-6,-,TRBD1,TRBJ2-7,CASSLLGQGLYEQYF,TGTGCCAGCAGCTTGCTAGGACAGGGCCTTTACGAGCAGTACTTC
TRBV3-1/TRBV3-2,-,-,TRBJ2-7,CASSQEIRRGEQYF,TGTGCCAGCAGCCAAGAAATTCGGCGGGGCGAGCAGTACTTC
TRBV6-4,-,-,TRBJ1-2,CASSDSSGFRGYTF,TGTGCCAGCAGTGACTCATCCGGGTTTCGTGGCTACACCTTC
TRBV27,once,-,TRBJ2-1,CASSLSASMYNEQFF,TGTGCCAGCAGTTTATCGGCTAGTATGTACAATGAGCAGTTCTTC
TRBV2,-,TRBD2,TRBJ2-2,CASSDRTSDPGELFF,TGTGCCAGCAGTGACCGGACTAGCGACCCCGGGGAGCTGTTTTTT
TRBV7-7,once,-,TRBJ2-1,CASSLGWRGYNEQFF,TGTGCCAGCAGCTTAGGGTGGCGGGGTTACAATGAGCAGTTCTTC
TRBV6-4,-,-,TRBJ1-3,CASRDTSSGNTIYF,TGTGCCAGCAGGGACACCTCCTCTGGAAACACCATATATTTT
TRBV30,-,-,TRBJ1-2,CAWRRPEGRDYGYTF,TGTGCCTGGAGACGCCCTGAGGGGCGCGACTATGGTTACACCTTC
TRBV5-4,-,-,TRBJ1-2,CASSLGGDLLYGYTF,TGTGCCAGCAGCTTGGGGGGGGACCTTCTCTATGGCTACACCTTC
TRBV5-1,-,-,TRBJ1-2,CASSLTAGTDYGYTF,TGCGCCAGCAGCTTGACGGCCGGAACGGACTATGGCTACACCTTC
TRBV6-1,-,-,TRBJ2-7,CASSENLWYEQYF,TGTGCCAGCAGTGAAAATCTTTGGTACGAGCAGTACTTC
TRBV7-2,-,TRBD1,TRBJ1-1,CASSRGQGSMNTEAFF,TGTGCCAGCAGCCGTGGACAGGGCTCGATGAACACTGAAGCTTTCTTT
TRBV18,-,-,TRBJ1-5,CASSATEENQPQHF,TGTGCCAGCTCAGCCACAGAAGAAAATCAGCCCCAGCATTTT
TRBV9,once,-,TRBJ1-2,CASSVGVGNYGYTF,TGTGCCAGCAGCGTAGGGGTGGGTAACTATGGCTACACCTTC
TRBV6-5,-,TRBD1,TRBJ1-6,CASSRDRGNSPLHF,TGTGCCAGCAGCCGGGACAGGGGGAATTCACCCCTCCACTTT